Below are 20 T cell receptor beta chains sequenced from a single sample in a study of T cell repertoires in cytomegalovirus infection. Via MiXCR, TCRdb re-called the reads, giving one row per CDR3 protein. The data contain 800,000 to 950,000 distinct CDR3 sequences, about 31% of them singletons. These TCRs are of unknown antigen specificity. The sample here was cultured CD8+ T cells from PBMCs, taken from culture after CMV antigen stimulation. The source is a human donor in good health (CMV status not recorded). Some clones in this sample may be carry-over from other donors' samples.

V and J are TRBV6-1 and TRBJ2-1; 8 positions agree with TRBD1. Germline lookup yields CDR1 MNHNS and CDR2 SASEGT. The CDR3 sequence is 13 residues long. V was pared by 5 bases and J by 8 bases, with 5 bases of the junction left unmatched. CDR3: CASSLTGAHEQFF. The CDR3 DNA reads as TGTGCCAGCAGTCTGACAGGGGCCCATGAGCAGTTCTTC.

The chain employs TRBV4-1 and TRBJ1-1; D is unresolved. Trimming left V 1 base short and J 0 bases short, with 6 bases between. This CDR3 contains 14 residues. Per germline, CDR1 MGHRA and CDR2 YSYEKL. The CDR3 DNA sequence: TGCGCCAGCAGCCAAGTCATCATGAACACTGAAGCTTTCTTT. Amino acid sequence: CASSQVIMNTEAFF.

This clonotype has just a few counts. This chain joins TRBV12-3 or TRBV12-4 and TRBJ2-7; the match to TRBD1 covers 9 bases. This CDR3 has 14 amino acids. The J segment lost 0 bases and the V segment lost 4 bases, leaving 1 base of the junction unmatched. CDR3 region: CASSWTGVSYEQYF. The CDR3 DNA reads TGTGCCAGCAGTTGGACAGGGGTCTCCTACGAGCAGTACTTC.

This chain uses TRBV3-1 with TRBJ2-3; 7 bases match TRBD1. CDR1 and CDR2 (germline): LGHDT, YNNKEL (reference sequence). V was clipped by 4 bases and J by 2 bases; unmatched bases: 9. The length of the CDR3 is 16 residues. The CDR3 DNA follows: TGTGCCAGCAGCCCGCGGACAGGCGCCCCCACAGATACGCAGTATTTT. Protein sequence: CASSPRTGAPTDTQYF.

This clonotype appeared a single time. This chain joins TRBV7-4 and TRBJ1-1; D gene ambiguous. The V and J ends lost 5 bases and 5 bases respectively, with 12 bases between them. Germline V gives CDR1 SGHVT, CDR2 SQSDAQ. This CDR3 contains 13 residues. This chain's CDR3 is CASSTSVRTEAFF. DNA of the CDR3: TGTGCCAGCAGCACATCCGTTCGGACTGAAGCTTTCTTT.

V gene TRBV28 combines with J gene TRBJ1-6, with 8 bases fitting TRBD1. Germline loops: CDR1 MDHEN, CDR2 SYDVKM. J was trimmed by 12 bases and V by 2 bases; bases with no gene match: 12. The CDR3 has 16 amino acids. The CDR3 loop is CASSLQDRVPRGPLHF. For the CDR3, the DNA is TGTGCCAGCAGTTTACAGGACAGGGTTCCGAGGGGACCCCTCCACTTT.

This clonotype was observed a handful of times. This chain links TRBV6-5 with TRBJ1-1; D unresolved. The germline gives CDR1 MNHEY, CDR2 SVGAGI. V lost 1 base, J lost 5 bases, and 11 bases lay in between. The CDR3 is 14 residues long. CDR3 residues: CASSYLVLGTEAFF. The CDR3 bases are TGTGCCAGCAGTTACTTAGTACTGGGGACTGAAGCTTTCTTT.

This clonotype was seen repeatedly, ten times or more. This chain joins TRBV6-5 and TRBJ2-5; 11 positions agree with TRBD2. V trimming: 2 bases; J trimming: 1 base; junction bases outside the gene matches: 12. Germline values: CDR1 MNHEY, CDR2 SVGAGI. The CDR3 length is 19 residues. In DNA form, the CDR3 reads TGTGCCAGCAGTTACGCAATTGCTAGCGGGGGGCAAATCCAAGAGACCCAGTACTTC. This sequence encodes CASSYAIASGGQIQETQYF.

This chain connects TRBV12-5 to TRBJ1-6, with D maybe TRBD1 (5 bases). Germline V gives CDR1 LGHNT, CDR2 FRNRAP. The CDR3 runs 16 residues. V was trimmed by 5 bases and J by 6 bases, leaving 17 bases between them. In nucleotides, the CDR3 is TGTGCTAGTGGTGGGACCTCTTACGGAGGTAATTCACCCCTCCACTTT. It codes for CASGGTSYGGNSPLHF.

This rearrangement joins TRBV5-8 to TRBJ2-1; TRBD1 agrees at 8 bases. The ends lost 5 bases at V and 3 bases at J; junction bases unmatched: 7. The CDR3 is 15 residues long. In germline, CDR1 is SGHTS, CDR2 YDEGEE. The CDR3 bases are TGTGCCAGCAGTTCGAGGACAGGGAACTACAATGAGCAGTTCTTC. It yields the protein CASSSRTGNYNEQFF.

The chain uses TRBV19 and TRBJ1-2, with 8 bases fitting TRBD1. V lost 5 bases and J lost 3; bases outside the gene matches: 17. CDR1 and CDR2 (germline): LNHDA, SQIVND (reference sequence). There are 18 residues in the CDR3. The CDR3 region is CASSHRTGKRILDYGYTF. The CDR3 DNA is TGTGCCAGTAGTCACCGGACAGGGAAAAGAATTTTGGACTATGGCTACACCTTC.

This clonotype was detected many times. The CDR3 is CASSLGGQGERGYTF. The CDR3 region has the DNA TGTGCCAGCAGCTTAGGAGGACAGGGGGAACGCGGCTACACCTTC. The gene calls are TRBV7-2 and TRBJ1-2, with 10 bases fitting TRBD1. Trimming took 1 base from V and 8 from J; bases not matched to a gene: 7. The CDR3 is made up of 15 amino acids. Germline values: CDR1 SGHTA, CDR2 FQGNSA.

This clonotype was seen ten or more times. The V and J genes are TRBV6-1 and TRBJ2-1, with D possibly matching TRBD1 (6 bases). Germline V gene data show CDR1 as MNHNS and CDR2 as SASEGT. Trimming stripped 2 bases from V and 8 bases from J, with 16 bases between. This CDR3 is 15 amino acids long. In DNA, the CDR3 is TGTGCCAGCAGTGAACTTGGGGGCGCCTTCGATGAGCAGTTCTTC. Its translation is CASSELGGAFDEQFF.

This clonotype was observed a few times. The chain links TRBV4-1 to TRBJ1-2, with a weak D call TRBD1 (6 bases). Germline V gene lookup returns CDR1 MGHRA and CDR2 YSYEKL. Trimming stripped 1 base from V and 5 bases from J, with 14 bases between. The CDR3 sequence is 15 residues long. CDR3 sequence: CASSQVHPGTYGYTF. The CDR3 DNA reads as TGCGCCAGCAGCCAAGTTCATCCGGGGACATATGGCTACACCTTC.

The chain is built from TRBV7-9 and TRBJ2-5; 10 bases align to TRBD2. V shed 4 bases and J 7 bases; nucleotides not matched to a gene: 6. Germline CDR1 reads SEHNR; CDR2 reads FQNEAQ (reference sequence). The CDR3 is 14 residues long. The CDR3 DNA sequence: TGTGCCAGCAGCTGGGGGACTAGCGAGGGGACCCAGTACTTC. This sequence encodes CASSWGTSEGTQYF.

V gene TRBV7-6 combines with J gene TRBJ1-2; no clear D gene. Trimming took 4 bases from V and 7 from J, leaving 16 bases between them. CDR3 length: 14 amino acids. CDR1 is SGHVS, CDR2 FNYEAQ, per germline. CDR3 loop: CASSSVGSVSGYTF. CDR3 nucleotide sequence: TGTGCCAGCAGCTCCGTGGGCAGTGTTTCTGGCTACACCTTC.

On this clonotype itself: One junction end disagrees with the germline gene, perhaps due to a read error. This rearrangement joins TRBV11-2 to TRBJ2-5; TRBD1 might be the D (6 bases). This CDR3 comprises 13 residues. Germline CDR1 and CDR2: SGHAT and FQNNGV. The CDR3 DNA is TGTGTCAGCAGCCGGACAGCCCAGGAGACCCAGTACTTC. Protein: CVSSRTAQETQYF.

This chain uses TRBV6-1 with TRBJ2-3; TRBD2 matches 10 bases. V gave up 0 bases and J gave up 6 bases; unmatched junction bases: 3. Per the germline V gene, CDR1 is MNHNS and CDR2 is SASEGT. The CDR3 length is 15 residues. The DNA for the CDR3 is TGTGCCAGCAGTGAAGCGTTAGCGGGGGGCGATACGCAGTATTTT. This codes for CASSEALAGGDTQYF.

This clonotype has only a few counts. The chain links TRBV6-5 to TRBJ2-3; maybe TRBD2 (7 bases). Germline V gives CDR1 MNHEY, CDR2 SVGAGI. This CDR3 has 17 amino acids. The ends were cut back, 3 bases at V and 3 bases at J, with 19 bases in the middle. In nucleotides, the CDR3 is TGTGCCAGCAGTTATTCCGGGGAGGGGGGGGAAACAGATACGCAGTATTTT. This encodes CASSYSGEGGETDTQYF.

V usage is TRBV7-9 and J usage is TRBJ2-5; maybe TRBD1 (5 bases). Germline V CDR1 and CDR2: SEHNR, FQNEAQ (reference sequence). This CDR3 spans 13 amino acids. Trimming removed 1 base at V and 9 bases at J, with 12 bases between. As DNA, the CDR3 is TGTGCCAGCAGCTTAGTCGGACCCAGGGCCCAGTACTTC. It encodes CASSLVGPRAQYF.